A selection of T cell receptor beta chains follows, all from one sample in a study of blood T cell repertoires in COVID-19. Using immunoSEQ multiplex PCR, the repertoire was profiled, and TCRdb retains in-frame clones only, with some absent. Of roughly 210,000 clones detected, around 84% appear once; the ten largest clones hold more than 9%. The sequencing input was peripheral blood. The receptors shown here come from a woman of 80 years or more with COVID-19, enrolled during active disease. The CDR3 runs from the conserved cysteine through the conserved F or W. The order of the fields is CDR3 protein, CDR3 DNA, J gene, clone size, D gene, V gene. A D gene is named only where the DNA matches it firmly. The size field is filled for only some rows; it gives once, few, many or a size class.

cdr3_aa: CASNRQGAQEGYTF
cdr3_nt: TGTGCCAGCAACCGACAGGGTGCGCAGGAGGGCTACACCTTC
j_call: TRBJ1-2
clone_size: -
d_call: TRBD1
v_call: TRBV6-6

cdr3_aa: CASSDRTGSREKLFF
cdr3_nt: TGTGCCAGCAGTGACCGGACAGGCAGTCGAGAAAAACTGTTTTTT
j_call: TRBJ1-4
clone_size: -
d_call: TRBD1
v_call: TRBV2

cdr3_aa: CASSSDWSSGNTIYF
cdr3_nt: TGCGCCAGCAGCTCGGACTGGAGCTCTGGAAACACCATATATTTT
j_call: TRBJ1-3
clone_size: -
d_call: -
v_call: TRBV5-1

cdr3_aa: CASSLGRNQPQHF
cdr3_nt: TGTGCCAGCAGTCTCGGGAGGAATCAGCCCCAGCATTTT
j_call: TRBJ1-5
clone_size: -
d_call: -
v_call: TRBV28

cdr3_aa: CASSDGKQPQHF
cdr3_nt: TGTGCCAGCAGTGACGGGAAGCAGCCCCAGCATTTT
j_call: TRBJ1-5
clone_size: -
d_call: -
v_call: TRBV28

cdr3_aa: CSLQGRTEAFF
cdr3_nt: TGCAGTCTACAGGGGAGGACTGAAGCTTTCTTT
j_call: TRBJ1-1
clone_size: -
d_call: TRBD1
v_call: TRBV20-1

cdr3_aa: CAISGGRGSSRLF
cdr3_nt: TGTGCCATCAGTGGGGGCAGGGGCTCAAGCAGGTTGTTT
j_call: TRBJ1-1
clone_size: -
d_call: -
v_call: TRBV10-3

cdr3_aa: CASSIRGLGNEQFF
cdr3_nt: TGTGCCAGTAGTATACGAGGGTTGGGCAATGAGCAGTTCTTC
j_call: TRBJ2-1
clone_size: -
d_call: -
v_call: TRBV19

cdr3_aa: CAISAGGNTEAFF
cdr3_nt: TGTGCCATCAGTGCAGGGGGGAACACTGAAGCTTTCTTT
j_call: TRBJ1-1
clone_size: few
d_call: TRBD1
v_call: TRBV10-3

cdr3_aa: CASSDQGASPLHF
cdr3_nt: TGTGCCAGCAGTGACCAGGGGGCTTCACCCCTCCACTTT
j_call: TRBJ1-6
clone_size: few
d_call: TRBD1
v_call: TRBV25-1

cdr3_aa: CASSLTGTSTEAFF
cdr3_nt: TGTGCCAGCAGCCTGACAGGGACGAGCACTGAAGCTTTCTTT
j_call: TRBJ1-1
clone_size: -
d_call: TRBD1
v_call: TRBV3-1/TRBV3-2

cdr3_aa: CAISEAGRNQPQHF
cdr3_nt: TGTGCCATCAGTGAGGCGGGACGTAATCAGCCCCAGCATTTT
j_call: TRBJ1-5
clone_size: -
d_call: -
v_call: TRBV10-3

cdr3_aa: CASSQGGLDREKLFF
cdr3_nt: TGCGCCAGCAGCCAAGGGGGCCTCGACAGGGAAAAACTGTTTTTT
j_call: TRBJ1-4
clone_size: -
d_call: -
v_call: TRBV4-3

cdr3_aa: CASSPQETQYF
cdr3_nt: TGTGCCAGCAGCCCACAAGAGACCCAGTACTTC
j_call: TRBJ2-5
clone_size: -
d_call: -
v_call: TRBV11-2

cdr3_aa: CASSPQEQGSYTF
cdr3_nt: TGCGCCAGCAGCCCCCAGGAACAGGGAAGCTACACCTTC
j_call: TRBJ1-2
clone_size: -
d_call: -
v_call: TRBV5-1

cdr3_aa: CASSSRDRGAYEQYF
cdr3_nt: TGTGCCAGCAGCTCCCGGGACAGGGGTGCCTACGAGCAGTACTTC
j_call: TRBJ2-7
clone_size: -
d_call: TRBD1
v_call: TRBV11-2

cdr3_aa: CASSLVPGTEAFF
cdr3_nt: TGTGCCAGCAGCTTAGTACCGGGTACTGAAGCTTTCTTT
j_call: TRBJ1-1
clone_size: -
d_call: -
v_call: TRBV7-9

cdr3_aa: CASSTQAAGSYNEQFF
cdr3_nt: TGTGCCAGCAGCACCCAAGCAGCGGGCTCCTACAATGAGCAGTTCTTC
j_call: TRBJ2-1
clone_size: -
d_call: -
v_call: TRBV7-2

cdr3_aa: CASSNRGTVVSNQPQHF
cdr3_nt: TGTGCCAGCAGTAATCGGGGGACCGTCGTTAGCAATCAGCCCCAGCATTTT
j_call: TRBJ1-5
clone_size: few
d_call: -
v_call: TRBV2

cdr3_aa: CASSSPGGEAFF
cdr3_nt: TGTGCCAGCAGTTCCCCCGGGGGGGAAGCTTTCTTT
j_call: TRBJ1-1
clone_size: -
d_call: -
v_call: TRBV6-5

cdr3_aa: CASIQNPGTGFREQFF
cdr3_nt: TGCGCCAGCATACAAAACCCCGGGACAGGGTTTCGTGAGCAGTTCTTC
j_call: TRBJ2-1
clone_size: -
d_call: TRBD1
v_call: TRBV5-1

cdr3_aa: CASRGEAGSSPLHF
cdr3_nt: TGTGCCAGCAGGGGGGAGGCCGGGAGTTCACCCCTCCACTTT
j_call: TRBJ1-6
clone_size: -
d_call: -
v_call: TRBV11-2

cdr3_aa: CATSDPLGGGETGNEQFF
cdr3_nt: TGTGCCACCAGTGATCCCCTAGGAGGGGGCGAGACGGGCAATGAGCAGTTCTTC
j_call: TRBJ2-1
clone_size: -
d_call: -
v_call: TRBV24-1

cdr3_aa: CASRPAGRGRGTDTQYF
cdr3_nt: TGTGCCAGCAGGCCCGCGGGGCGGGGGCGGGGCACAGATACGCAGTATTTT
j_call: TRBJ2-3
clone_size: -
d_call: -
v_call: TRBV7-2

cdr3_aa: CASSLDTGGGETQYF
cdr3_nt: TGTGCCAGCAGCTTAGATACAGGGGGTGGGGAGACCCAGTACTTC
j_call: TRBJ2-5
clone_size: -
d_call: TRBD1
v_call: TRBV11-2

cdr3_aa: CASSFTSGGAINEQFF
cdr3_nt: TGTGCCAGCAGTTTCACTAGCGGGGGGGCCATCAATGAGCAGTTCTTC
j_call: TRBJ2-1
clone_size: -
d_call: TRBD2
v_call: TRBV6-4

cdr3_aa: CASSLVGGLGEKLFF
cdr3_nt: TGTGCCAGCAGCCTCGTCGGAGGGTTGGGCGAAAAACTGTTTTTT
j_call: TRBJ1-4
clone_size: -
d_call: -
v_call: TRBV14

cdr3_aa: CASSSIQGAPKNIQYF
cdr3_nt: TGTGCCAGCAGTTCCATACAGGGGGCGCCCAAAAACATTCAGTACTTC
j_call: TRBJ2-4
clone_size: -
d_call: TRBD1
v_call: TRBV25-1

cdr3_aa: CASSIGQFTGELFF
cdr3_nt: TGTGCCAGTAGTATAGGACAATTCACCGGGGAGCTGTTTTTT
j_call: TRBJ2-2
clone_size: -
d_call: -
v_call: TRBV19

cdr3_aa: CASSLRGNTEAFF
cdr3_nt: TGTGCCAGCAGTTTACGGGGGAACACTGAAGCTTTCTTT
j_call: TRBJ1-1
clone_size: once
d_call: -
v_call: TRBV12-3/TRBV12-4

cdr3_aa: CASSFRYPDRRETFF
cdr3_nt: TGTGCCAGCAGTTTCCGTTATCCTGACAGGCGGGAGACTTTCTTT
j_call: TRBJ1-1
clone_size: -
d_call: -
v_call: TRBV28

cdr3_aa: CASSLQQGLANEKLFF
cdr3_nt: TGTGCCAGCAGTTTACAACAGGGCTTGGCTAATGAAAAACTGTTTTTT
j_call: TRBJ1-4
clone_size: few
d_call: -
v_call: TRBV27

cdr3_aa: CATSDPLTYEQYF
cdr3_nt: TGTGCCACCAGTGACCCTCTAACGTACGAGCAGTACTTC
j_call: TRBJ2-7
clone_size: -
d_call: -
v_call: TRBV24-1

cdr3_aa: CASSYPLAGGDSPLHF
cdr3_nt: TGTGCCAGCAGTTACCCCCTGGCAGGCGGGGATTCACCCCTCCACTTT
j_call: TRBJ1-6
clone_size: -
d_call: -
v_call: TRBV6-6

cdr3_aa: CASSLGQPPTEAFF
cdr3_nt: TGTGCCAGCAGCTTAGGACAGCCTCCCACTGAAGCTTTCTTT
j_call: TRBJ1-1
clone_size: few
d_call: -
v_call: TRBV11-2

cdr3_aa: CASSHRERNQPQHF
cdr3_nt: TGTGCCAGCAGCCACAGGGAGCGCAATCAGCCCCAGCATTTT
j_call: TRBJ1-5
clone_size: -
d_call: -
v_call: TRBV6-6

cdr3_aa: CASSPTSGGPYEQYF
cdr3_nt: TGTGCCAGCTCACCGACTAGCGGGGGCCCCTACGAGCAGTACTTC
j_call: TRBJ2-7
clone_size: once
d_call: TRBD2
v_call: TRBV18

cdr3_aa: CASSVNSGGHYEQYF
cdr3_nt: TGTGCCAGCAGCGTAAACAGCGGGGGACACTACGAGCAGTACTTC
j_call: TRBJ2-7
clone_size: once
d_call: TRBD2
v_call: TRBV9

cdr3_aa: CASLAGISREQYF
cdr3_nt: TGTGCCAGCTTGGCAGGGATCTCTCGTGAGCAGTACTTC
j_call: TRBJ2-7
clone_size: -
d_call: -
v_call: TRBV2

cdr3_aa: CASSPGLAGGKYF
cdr3_nt: TGTGCCAGCAGCCCGGGACTAGCGGGGGGGAAGTACTTC
j_call: TRBJ2-7
clone_size: -
d_call: TRBD2
v_call: TRBV5-8

cdr3_aa: CASRVGQVANTEAFF
cdr3_nt: TGTGCCAGTAGGGTCGGACAGGTGGCTAACACTGAAGCTTTCTTT
j_call: TRBJ1-1
clone_size: -
d_call: TRBD1
v_call: TRBV19

cdr3_aa: CASSLSTDHDYGYTF
cdr3_nt: TGTGCCAGCTCACTGAGCACCGATCATGACTATGGCTACACCTTC
j_call: TRBJ1-2
clone_size: -
d_call: -
v_call: TRBV18

cdr3_aa: CASSQDRWEGLFF
cdr3_nt: TGTGCCAGCAGCCAAGATCGTTGGGAGGGGCTGTTTTTT
j_call: TRBJ2-2
clone_size: -
d_call: TRBD2
v_call: TRBV14

cdr3_aa: CASSLGGTGDYTEAFF
cdr3_nt: TGCGCCAGCAGCTTGGGGGGGACAGGGGACTACACTGAAGCTTTCTTT
j_call: TRBJ1-1
clone_size: -
d_call: TRBD1
v_call: TRBV5-1

cdr3_aa: CASISGGLGDTQYF
cdr3_nt: TGTGCCAGCATCTCCGGGGGGCTTGGAGATACGCAGTATTTT
j_call: TRBJ2-3
clone_size: -
d_call: -
v_call: TRBV6-5

cdr3_aa: CASSPRSILDTQYF
cdr3_nt: TGTGCCAGCAGCCCCCGGAGCATCTTAGATACGCAGTATTTT
j_call: TRBJ2-3
clone_size: once
d_call: -
v_call: TRBV9

cdr3_aa: CSVGRGVETQYF
cdr3_nt: TGCAGCGTGGGACGCGGGGTGGAAACCCAGTACTTC
j_call: TRBJ2-5
clone_size: -
d_call: -
v_call: TRBV29-1

cdr3_aa: CASSFTDYTEAFF
cdr3_nt: TGTGCCAGCAGCTTCACGGACTACACTGAAGCTTTCTTT
j_call: TRBJ1-1
clone_size: -
d_call: -
v_call: TRBV7-9

cdr3_aa: CASGDRESNQPQHF
cdr3_nt: TGTGCCAGCGGGGACAGGGAGAGCAATCAGCCCCAGCATTTT
j_call: TRBJ1-5
clone_size: -
d_call: TRBD1
v_call: TRBV7-2

cdr3_aa: CASSKPGQGNYGYTF
cdr3_nt: TGTGCCAGTAGTAAACCCGGACAGGGAAACTATGGCTACACCTTC
j_call: TRBJ1-2
clone_size: -
d_call: TRBD1
v_call: TRBV19

cdr3_aa: CASSQLHTNYGYTF
cdr3_nt: TGTGCCAGCAGCCAATTGCACACAAACTATGGCTACACCTTC
j_call: TRBJ1-2
clone_size: -
d_call: -
v_call: TRBV3-1/TRBV3-2

cdr3_aa: CATSDSLGPWGQYF
cdr3_nt: TGTGCCACCAGTGATTCCCTGGGGCCGTGGGGGCAGTATTTT
j_call: TRBJ2-3
clone_size: once
d_call: -
v_call: TRBV24-1

cdr3_aa: CASNRDRGPETQYF
cdr3_nt: TGTGCCAGCAACCGGGACAGGGGCCCAGAGACCCAGTACTTC
j_call: TRBJ2-5
clone_size: -
d_call: TRBD1
v_call: TRBV2

cdr3_aa: CASSEVGQGSQPQHF
cdr3_nt: TGTGCCAGCAGTGAAGTCGGGCAGGGATCACAGCCCCAGCATTTT
j_call: TRBJ1-5
clone_size: -
d_call: -
v_call: TRBV6-1

cdr3_aa: CASSPGERGTDTQYF
cdr3_nt: TGTGCCAGCTCACCGGGTGAGCGGGGCACAGATACGCAGTATTTT
j_call: TRBJ2-3
clone_size: -
d_call: -
v_call: TRBV18

cdr3_aa: CASILRTEAFF
cdr3_nt: TGTGCCAGCATTCTGCGGACTGAAGCTTTCTTT
j_call: TRBJ1-1
clone_size: few
d_call: -
v_call: TRBV28

cdr3_aa: CASGPTVYQETQYF
cdr3_nt: TGTGCCAGCGGTCCCACAGTTTACCAAGAGACCCAGTACTTC
j_call: TRBJ2-5
clone_size: -
d_call: -
v_call: TRBV2

cdr3_aa: CASIPGVQYNEQFF
cdr3_nt: TGTGCCAGCATCCCCGGAGTTCAATACAATGAGCAGTTCTTC
j_call: TRBJ2-1
clone_size: -
d_call: -
v_call: TRBV5-6